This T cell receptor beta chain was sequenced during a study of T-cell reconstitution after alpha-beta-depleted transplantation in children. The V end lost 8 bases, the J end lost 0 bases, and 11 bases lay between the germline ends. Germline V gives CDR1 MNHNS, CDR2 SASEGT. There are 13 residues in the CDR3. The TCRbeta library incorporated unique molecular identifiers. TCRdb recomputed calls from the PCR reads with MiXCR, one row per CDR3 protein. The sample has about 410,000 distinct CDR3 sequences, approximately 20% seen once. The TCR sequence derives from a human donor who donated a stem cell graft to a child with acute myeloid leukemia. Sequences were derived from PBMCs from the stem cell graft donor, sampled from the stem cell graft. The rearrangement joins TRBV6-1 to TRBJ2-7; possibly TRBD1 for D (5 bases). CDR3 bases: TGTGCCAGCCACAGGATAAGCTCCTACGAGCAGTACTTC. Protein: CASHRISSYEQYF.